This T cell receptor (beta chain) was sequenced for a study of blood T cells in healthy people across ages. This CDR3 is 14 amino acids long. Germline loops: CDR1 DFQATT, CDR2 SNEGSKA (reference sequence). It was with a sample-barcoded 5' primer and a J-beta primer mix that a second PCR of about 6 to 12 cycles was run. Every single cDNA molecule received a tag from a template-switch adaptor with 12 random nucleotides. TCRdb independently ran MiXCR on the 5' RACE reads; one entry per CDR3 protein. In the table there are hundreds of thousands of distinct CDR3 sequences, roughly 50% of which are singletons. About this clonotype itself: Antigen specificity is unknown.

Study conclusions and caveats: Estimated diversity across one million T cells was deemed an underestimate. Aged donors had fewer naive CD4+ cells and lower diversity than long-lived donors.

Extracted total RNA amounted to at least 5.5 micrograms for each sample. The sample comprised blood. This receptor was obtained from a man older than 75 in good health. This rearrangement joins TRBV20-1 to TRBJ2-5; 7 bases map to TRBD1. The J call may be in error: the DNA end matches TRBJ2-7 better. The CDR3 sequence: CSARSGAGGYEQYF. In DNA form, the CDR3 reads TGCAGTGCTAGATCTGGGGCAGGGGGCTACGAGCAGTACTTC.